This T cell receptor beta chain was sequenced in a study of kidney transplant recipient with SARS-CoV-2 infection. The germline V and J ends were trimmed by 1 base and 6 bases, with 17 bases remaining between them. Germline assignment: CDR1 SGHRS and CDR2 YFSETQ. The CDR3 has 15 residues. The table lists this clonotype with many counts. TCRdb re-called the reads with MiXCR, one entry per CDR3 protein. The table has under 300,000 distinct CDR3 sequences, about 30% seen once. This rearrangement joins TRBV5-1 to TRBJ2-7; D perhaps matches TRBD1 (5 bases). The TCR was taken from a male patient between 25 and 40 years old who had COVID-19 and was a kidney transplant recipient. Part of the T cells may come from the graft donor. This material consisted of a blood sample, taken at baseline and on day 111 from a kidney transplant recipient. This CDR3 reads CASSLRQSTPIEQYF. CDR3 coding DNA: TGCGCCAGCAGCTTGCGACAGAGTACCCCTATCGAGCAGTACTTC.